Below are 27 T cell receptor beta chains sequenced from a single sample in a study of blood T cell repertoires in COVID-19. Produced via immunoSEQ multiplex PCR; TCRdb's table is partial and in-frame only. The sample comprises 250,000 or so clones, 75% to 90% of which are singletons, and roughly 4% rests with the top ten. The sequencing input was PBMCs or T cells enriched from blood (not recorded which). The receptors were sampled from a woman aged 25 to 39 with acute COVID-19.

V and J are TRBV6-2 or TRBV6-3 and TRBJ2-1, with 11 bases lining up with TRBD2. The CDR3 contains 15 residues. With 2 bases clipped from V and 7 bases from J, the junction kept 4 bases outside the gene matches. CDR1 MNHEY and CDR2 SVGEGT come from the germline V gene. The CDR3 sequence: CASSYEASGRNEQFF. Here the CDR3 DNA reads TGTGCCAGCAGTTACGAGGCTAGCGGGAGGAATGAGCAGTTCTTC.

The V call is TRBV4-1, the J call TRBJ2-7; the match to TRBD2 covers 10 bases. The CDR3 runs to 14 residues. Germline values: CDR1 MGHRA, CDR2 YSYEKL. Trimming at V came to 5 bases and at J to 3 bases, leaving 4 bases not matched to a gene. The CDR3 protein is CASSMLAGVYEQYF. In DNA, the CDR3 is TGCGCCAGCAGCATGCTAGCGGGAGTCTACGAGCAGTACTTC.

This clone was detected only once. The chain joins TRBV19 to TRBJ1-3; no clear D. Between the trimmed V and J ends, which lost 2 bases and 8 bases, there was a span of 10 bases. Germline V gene lookup returns CDR1 LNHDA and CDR2 SQIVND (reference sequence). The CDR3 spans 13 residues. The CDR3 nucleotides read TGTGCCAGTAGTATACCCGCCGGGGACACCATATATTTT. Encoded protein: CASSIPAGDTIYF. The variable domain in full, completed from reference TRBV19 and TRBJ1-3, reads DGGITQSPKYLFRKEGQNVTLSCEQNLNHDAMYWYRQDPGQGLRLIYYSQIVNDFQKGDIAEGYSVSREKKESFPLTVTSAQKNPTAFYLCASSIPAGDTIYFGEGSWLTVV.

The rearrangement joins TRBV6-5 to TRBJ1-5; 8 nucleotides agree with TRBD1. The CDR3 has 14 amino acids. After removal of 2 bases from V and 7 bases from J, the junction contained 4 bases not matched to a gene. The germline CDR1 and CDR2 sequences are MNHEY and SVGAGI. The CDR3 bases are TGTGCCAGCAGTTACACAGGGGGGGGCCAGCCCCAGCATTTT. This sequence encodes CASSYTGGGQPQHF.

The CDR3 nucleotides read TGTGCCAGCAGCCCTCTGACGTCTAGCGGGAGGGGCGGGGAGCTGTTTTTT. Protein: CASSPLTSSGRGGELFF. The rearrangement links TRBV11-3 to TRBJ2-2; 12 bases map to TRBD2. This CDR3 contains 17 residues. Germline CDR1 reads SGHNT; CDR2 reads YENEEA. Losses at the gene ends were 5 bases for V and 7 bases for J; bases not matched to a gene: 11.

This clone was seen just once. The chain uses TRBV10-1 and TRBJ2-1, with D possibly matching TRBD2 (6 bases). Germline assignment: CDR1 WNHNN and CDR2 SYGVQD (reference sequence). The V gene lost 6 bases and the J gene lost 5 bases, with 14 bases spanning the gap. The CDR3 totals 14 residues. The CDR3 nucleotides are TGCGCCAGCAGATCCGGGACTGACCACAATGAGCAGTTCTTC. It codes for CASRSGTDHNEQFF.

For the CDR3, the DNA is TGTGCCACCAGCAGAGGGCGACAGGGGAATAACTATGGCTACACCTTC. Protein: CATSRGRQGNNYGYTF. The rearrangement joins TRBV15 to TRBJ1-2; TRBD1 aligns across 8 bases. Germline CDR1 reads LNHNV; CDR2 reads YYDKDF (reference sequence). V shed 1 base, J shed 1 base, and the junction held 5 bases outside the gene matches. The CDR3 extends over 16 amino acids. The full variable domain, rest sourced from reference TRBV15 and TRBJ1-2, is DAMVIQNPRYQVTQFGKPVTLSCSQTLNHNVMYWYQQKSSQAPKLLFHYYDKDFNNEADTPDNFQSRRPNTSFCFLDIRSPGLGDTAMYLCATSRGRQGNNYGYTFGSGTRLTVV.

V gene TRBV7-2 combines with J gene TRBJ2-2, with 8 positions matching TRBD2. There are 15 residues in the CDR3. CDR1 is SGHTA, CDR2 FQGNSA, per germline. V shed 3 bases, J shed 8 bases, and the junction held 8 bases outside the gene matches. CDR3 in DNA: TGTGCCAGCAGCTTTAGCGGGGCTTCGGGGGGGGAGCTGTTTTTT. It codes for CASSFSGASGGELFF.

The V and J genes are TRBV6-9 and TRBJ2-1; the D gene is possibly TRBD2 (6 bases). V lost 2 bases, J lost 0 bases, and 11 bases lay in between. The CDR3 sequence is 16 residues long. The germline CDR1 and CDR2 sequences are MNHGY and SVAAGI. The CDR3 is CASSYRDWSSYNEQFF. The CDR3 DNA follows: TGTGCCAGCAGTTATAGGGACTGGAGCTCCTACAATGAGCAGTTCTTC.

This rearrangement joins TRBV27 to TRBJ2-3; 7 bases are a match to TRBD2. The V gene's germline CDR1 is MNHEY and CDR2 SMNVEV (reference sequence). The V segment lost 2 bases and the J segment 3 bases; nucleotides outside the gene matches: 17. This CDR3 contains 19 residues. Here the CDR3 DNA reads TGTGCCAGCAGTTTAGGGGACTTCGCACTGAGGGAGGGGACAGATACGCAGTATTTT. As protein: CASSLGDFALREGTDTQYF.

This clone occurred once. V gene TRBV9 combines with J gene TRBJ2-2; D may be TRBD2 (5 bases). The CDR3 is made up of 15 amino acids. From germline, CDR1 is SGDLS and CDR2 YYNGEE. Trimming shortened V by 3 bases and J by 7 bases, and 16 bases separated the two germline ends. CDR3 residues: CASSGPGNPRGELFF. CDR3 bases: TGTGCCAGCAGCGGACCCGGGAACCCACGCGGGGAGCTGTTTTTT. The whole variable domain, remainder taken from reference TRBV9 and TRBJ2-2, is DSGVTQTPKHLITATGQRVTLRCSPRSGDLSVYWYQQSLDQGLQFLIQYYNGEERAKGNILERFSAQQFPDLHSELNLSSLELGDSALYFCASSGPGNPRGELFFGEGSRLTVL.

This chain's CDR3 is CASSVVQVFYGYTF. Here the CDR3 DNA reads TGTGCCAGCAGCGTAGTACAGGTTTTCTATGGCTACACCTTC. V gene TRBV9 combines with J gene TRBJ1-2; TRBD1 might be the D (5 bases). The germline gives CDR1 SGDLS, CDR2 YYNGEE. The CDR3 has 14 amino acids. Trimming stripped 0 bases from V and 4 bases from J, with 10 bases between.

The chain has TRBV7-9 and TRBJ2-1, with TRBD2 identical over 10 bases. After removal of 5 bases from V and 4 bases from J, the junction contained 5 bases not matched to a gene. Germline CDR1 is SEHNR and CDR2 is FQNEAQ (reference sequence). CDR3 length: 15 residues. CDR3 loop: CASSATSGAYNEQFF. The DNA for the CDR3 is TGTGCCAGCAGCGCCACTAGCGGGGCTTACAATGAGCAGTTCTTC. Variable domain in full (rest from reference TRBV7-9 and TRBJ2-1): DTGVSQNPRHKITKRGQNVTFRCDPISEHNRLYWYRQTLGQGPEFLTYFQNEAQLEKSRLLSDRFSAERPKGSFSTLEIQRTEQGDSAMYLCASSATSGAYNEQFFGPGTRLTVL.

The chain recombines TRBV6-1 with TRBJ2-5; D is uncertain. This CDR3 contains 15 residues. Between the trimmed V and J ends, which lost 0 bases and 2 bases, there was a span of 10 bases. The germline V gene has CDR1 MNHNS and CDR2 SASEGT. The CDR3 reads CASSEASQRQETQYF. CDR3 DNA sequence: TGTGCCAGCAGTGAAGCGTCGCAGCGACAAGAGACCCAGTACTTC.

The gene calls are TRBV7-9 and TRBJ1-1; 9 nucleotides line up with TRBD1. The CDR3 covers 14 residues. Germline lookup yields CDR1 SEHNR and CDR2 FQNEAQ (reference sequence). The V gene end was trimmed by 5 bases and the J gene end by 2 bases; junction bases not matched to a gene: 3. The CDR3 sequence is CASSAGQGNTEAFF. Written as DNA, the CDR3 is TGTGCCAGCAGCGCGGGACAGGGAAACACTGAAGCTTTCTTT.

V usage is TRBV11-2 and J usage is TRBJ2-7; the D gene is possibly TRBD1 (5 bases). V was shortened by 1 base and J by 2 bases, with 12 bases between the two germline ends. The CDR3 is 15 residues long. CDR1 SGHAT and CDR2 FQNNGV come from the germline V gene. CDR3: CASSLVSQGTYEQYF. Here the CDR3 DNA reads TGTGCCAGCAGCTTAGTGAGTCAGGGTACCTACGAGCAGTACTTC.

The J gene is TRBJ2-7, the V gene TRBV2; TRBD2 is a possible D gene (5 bases). Trimming took 6 bases from V and 6 from J, leaving 24 bases between them. CDR1 and CDR2 (germline): SNHLY, FYNNEI. The CDR3 has 16 residues. The CDR3 DNA sequence: TGTGCCAGCAGCCCAACCCTAGCAGCCTTAAAGGGCGAGCAGTACTTC. This gives the protein CASSPTLAALKGEQYF.

The gene calls are TRBV18 and TRBJ2-2; possible D gene TRBD2, 6 bases. CDR1 and CDR2 from the germline V gene are KGHSH and LQKENI. Trimming pared 5 bases from V and 5 bases from J, leaving 18 bases between. This CDR3 is 16 amino acids long. For the CDR3, the DNA is TGTGCCAGCTCAGCTGCCGGGAGCGGCGATACCGGGGAGCTGTTTTTT. Amino acids: CASSAAGSGDTGELFF.

The V gene is TRBV5-4, the J gene TRBJ2-3, with 12 bases fitting TRBD2. The trim removed 1 base at V and 6 bases at J, leaving 9 bases unmatched. The CDR3 sequence is 17 residues long. Germline loops: CDR1 SGHNT, CDR2 YYREEE (reference sequence). CDR3 region: CASSLNLAGGLIDTQYF. In nucleotides, the CDR3 is TGTGCCAGCAGCTTGAATCTAGCGGGAGGGCTCATCGATACGCAGTATTTT. The whole variable domain, remainder taken from reference TRBV5-4 and TRBJ2-3, is ETGVTQSPTHLIKTRGQQVTLRCSSQSGHNTVSWYQQALGQGPQFIFQYYREEENGRGNFPPRFSGLQFPNYSSELNVNALELDDSALYLCASSLNLAGGLIDTQYFGPGTRLTVL.

The chain combines TRBV4-2 with TRBJ2-1; TRBD1 aligns across 8 bases. The CDR3 runs 16 residues. V lost 1 base to trimming and J lost 3 bases; unmatched junction nucleotides: 5. CDR1 and CDR2 (germline): LGHNA, YNFKEQ. CDR3 region: CASSQAGGQDYNEQFF. The CDR3 DNA is TGTGCCAGCAGCCAAGCCGGGGGACAGGACTACAATGAGCAGTTCTTC.

The J gene is TRBJ2-5, the V gene TRBV10-1; TRBD1 agrees at 9 bases. The CDR3 spans 14 residues. Germline CDR1 and CDR2: WNHNN and SYGVQD (reference sequence). V was clipped by 2 bases and J by 5 bases; unmatched bases: 3. CDR3 loop: CASSETGGVETQYF. CDR3 in DNA: TGCGCCAGCAGTGAGACAGGGGGCGTGGAGACCCAGTACTTC.

V is TRBV6-4 and J is TRBJ1-2; D unresolved. Germline V gene sequence: CDR1 MRHNA, CDR2 SNTAGT. Trimming took off 2 bases at V and 2 bases at J, with 12 bases between the two ends. The CDR3 contains 15 residues. CDR3 sequence: CASSDHLGPNYGYTF. Written as DNA, the CDR3 is TGTGCCAGCAGTGACCACCTAGGTCCCAACTATGGCTACACCTTC.

V usage is TRBV9 and J usage is TRBJ1-5; D is ambiguous. V lost 0 bases and J lost 4, with 11 bases in between. This CDR3 spans 15 amino acids. CDR1 and CDR2 from the germline V gene are SGDLS and YYNGEE. CDR3 coding DNA: TGTGCCAGCAGCGTAGATGGGGAGAGTAATCAGCCCCAGCATTTT. Protein product: CASSVDGESNQPQHF.

V and J are TRBV2 and TRBJ2-7, with 8 bases that match TRBD2. Germline CDR1 and CDR2: SNHLY and FYNNEI. This CDR3 has 15 amino acids. With V trimmed by 7 bases and J by 0 bases, 8 bases remained unmatched. CDR3: CASTGLALGSYEQYF. The CDR3 nucleotides read TGTGCCAGCACCGGACTAGCTTTAGGCTCCTACGAGCAGTACTTC.

DNA for the CDR3: TGTGCCAGCAGTATAACTAGCGGGAGAACAGATACGCAGTATTTT. Amino acid sequence: CASSITSGRTDTQYF. The chain employs TRBV27 and TRBJ2-3, with 11 bases fitting TRBD2. The V gene's germline CDR1 is MNHEY and CDR2 SMNVEV (reference sequence). Germline trimming cut 5 bases from V and 3 bases from J; bases unmatched to any gene: 4. The CDR3 extends over 15 amino acids.

The gene calls are TRBV4-3 and TRBJ1-6, with TRBD1 matching 11 bases. Germline V CDR1 and CDR2: LGHNA, YSLEER. CDR3 length: 18 amino acids. With 0 bases clipped from V and 9 bases from J, the junction kept 10 bases outside the gene matches. The CDR3, as DNA: TGCGCCAGCAGCCAAGATAGATACGATGGACAGGGGGCTTCACCCCTCCACTTT. Translated: CASSQDRYDGQGASPLHF.

This chain links TRBV7-9 with TRBJ1-4, with D hard to call. This CDR3 comprises 15 residues. V was shortened by 3 bases and J by 6 bases, with 14 bases between the two germline ends. Germline lookup yields CDR1 SEHNR and CDR2 FQNEAQ (reference sequence). In DNA form, the CDR3 reads TGTGCCAGCAGCTTCGAGGATCAGAGATATGAAAAACTGTTTTTT. Encoded protein: CASSFEDQRYEKLFF.